This record covers a single TCR beta chain. The read gets to within 3 residues of the CDR3 end, and the germline J gene fills in the rest. Measured with immunoSEQ multiplex PCR; TCRdb has only the in-frame clones, and not every one. Found here are under 45,000 clones; the top ten clones hold 6% to 7.5%. This sample was included in a study of T cells in women clearing cervical HPV infection. The germline gives CDR1 DFQATT, CDR2 SNEGSKA (reference sequence). The V and J ends lost 0 bases and 1 base respectively, with 14 bases between them. The CDR3 has 16 residues. V usage is TRBV20-1 and J usage is TRBJ2-3; D is possibly TRBD2 (6 bases). The source of this sequence is a woman between 18 and 69 years old with a cervical HPV16 infection that either progressed to CIN3+ or cleared (not recorded which). The sequenced material came from blood buffy coat. CDR3 DNA, as far as it was read: TGCAGTGCTAGAGACCTTGGCGGGGCTGGCACAGATACG. Its translation is CSARDLGGAGTDT. The complete CDR3 reads CSARDLGGAGTDTQYF.